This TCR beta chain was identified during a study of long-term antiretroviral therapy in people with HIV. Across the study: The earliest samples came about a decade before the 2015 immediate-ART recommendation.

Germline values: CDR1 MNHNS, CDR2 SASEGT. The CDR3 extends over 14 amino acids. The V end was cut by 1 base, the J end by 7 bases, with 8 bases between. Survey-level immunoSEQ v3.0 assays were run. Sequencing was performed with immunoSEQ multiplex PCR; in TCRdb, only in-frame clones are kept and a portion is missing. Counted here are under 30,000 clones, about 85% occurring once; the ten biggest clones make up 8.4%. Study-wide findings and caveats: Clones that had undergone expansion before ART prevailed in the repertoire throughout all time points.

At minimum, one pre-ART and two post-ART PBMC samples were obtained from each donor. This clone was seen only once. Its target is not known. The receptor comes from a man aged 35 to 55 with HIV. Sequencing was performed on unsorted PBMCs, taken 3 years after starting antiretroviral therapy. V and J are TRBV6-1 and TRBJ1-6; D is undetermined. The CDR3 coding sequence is TGTGCCAGCAGTGAAGTTGGAGGGAATTCACCCCTCCACTTT. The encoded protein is CASSEVGGNSPLHF.